Listed below are T cell receptor beta chains from one sample, sequenced in a study of brain T cells in children with intractable seizures. The protocol was immunoSEQ multiplex PCR, while the TCRdb copy is restricted to in-frame clones and leaves out a portion. The sample includes about 340,000 clones, over 90% of them seen just once. The sequencing here drew on peripheral blood, taken around 5 months after surgery. Receptors were obtained from a boy younger than two with tuberous sclerosis and intractable seizures. CDR3s leave out the opening cysteine and the closing phenylalanine or tryptophan. A D gene is named only where the DNA matches it firmly.

J: TRBJ2-7; V: TRBV4-2; D: TRBD2; CDR3: ASSQDSSGGARY
J: TRBJ2-7; V: TRBV30; D: TRBD2; CDR3: AWERGGSYEQY
J: TRBJ2-7; V: TRBV5-1; D: TRBD1; CDR3: ASSSAGQGGEQY
J: TRBJ2-1; V: TRBV5-1; D: TRBD1; CDR3: ASSPDRDNEQF
J: TRBJ1-2; V: TRBV10-3; D: .; CDR3: AISESRTSTYGYT
J: TRBJ2-6; V: TRBV10-3; D: .; CDR3: AISGLEGANVLT
J: TRBJ2-5; V: TRBV19; D: TRBD2; CDR3: ASSIGSGGIETQY
J: TRBJ1-4; V: TRBV2; D: .; CDR3: ASSEPPVREKLF
J: TRBJ2-3; V: TRBV7-2; D: .; CDR3: ASSGGPTTDTQY
J: TRBJ1-2; V: TRBV30; D: .; CDR3: AWSPGDYGYT
J: TRBJ2-7; V: TRBV28; D: TRBD2; CDR3: ASSYPSGTREQY
J: TRBJ2-3; V: TRBV7-2; D: .; CDR3: ASSLLGGSTDTQY
J: TRBJ2-7; V: TRBV5-6; D: TRBD2; CDR3: ASSRQTSGSFTSYEQY
J: TRBJ1-5; V: TRBV28; D: TRBD1; CDR3: ASTGQGYRVGSNQPQH
J: TRBJ1-5; V: TRBV10-3; D: .; CDR3: AISDPGFGQPQH
J: TRBJ1-2; V: TRBV20-1; D: .; CDR3: SASTEDRTYGYT
J: TRBJ2-4; V: TRBV9; D: TRBD2; CDR3: ASSVGTSGSIQY
J: TRBJ1-3; V: TRBV4-1; D: .; CDR3: ASSSITGSSGNTIY
J: TRBJ2-1; V: TRBV3-1/TRBV3-2; D: TRBD2; CDR3: ASSRTGTSGVRVYNEQF
J: TRBJ1-5; V: TRBV4-1; D: TRBD1; CDR3: ASSPTGDQPQH
J: TRBJ2-5; V: TRBV3-1/TRBV3-2; D: TRBD2; CDR3: ASSQDWTSGNQETQY
J: TRBJ2-3; V: TRBV30; D: .; CDR3: AWSVRADTQY
J: TRBJ1-2; V: TRBV19; D: TRBD1; CDR3: ASSKPGGWYGYT
J: TRBJ2-1; V: TRBV7-9; D: TRBD2; CDR3: ASSPGLAGYNEQF
J: TRBJ2-7; V: TRBV13; D: .; CDR3: ASSKGTSYEQY
J: TRBJ2-3; V: TRBV5-6; D: TRBD2; CDR3: ASSTGTSVRGVGDTQY
J: TRBJ1-5; V: TRBV5-8; D: .; CDR3: ASSLIAQH
J: TRBJ1-5; V: TRBV6-5; D: TRBD1; CDR3: ATGAGKPQH
J: TRBJ1-1; V: TRBV7-9; D: .; CDR3: ASSLRAGRSMNTEAF
J: TRBJ1-2; V: TRBV5-1; D: .; CDR3: ASRDSPTYGYT
J: TRBJ2-3; V: TRBV29-1; D: .; CDR3: SVGGGGTDTQY
J: TRBJ1-1; V: TRBV11-3; D: TRBD1; CDR3: ASSYRGLNTEAF
J: TRBJ1-5; V: TRBV4-2; D: .; CDR3: ASSQVVKAGNQPQH
J: TRBJ2-7; V: TRBV7-9; D: TRBD2; CDR3: ASSLPASGGGYEQY
J: TRBJ1-1; V: TRBV7-3; D: TRBD1; CDR3: ASSWTGEMNTEAF
J: TRBJ2-2; V: TRBV2; D: TRBD2; CDR3: ASRPTSGNTGELF
J: TRBJ2-1; V: TRBV27; D: .; CDR3: ASSLSGDEQF
J: TRBJ1-1; V: TRBV29-1; D: TRBD1; CDR3: SVGQGLNTEAF
J: TRBJ2-3; V: TRBV20-1; D: TRBD2; CDR3: SASRVGGPTDTQY
J: TRBJ2-3; V: TRBV7-2; D: TRBD2; CDR3: ASSYQGGGASDTQY
J: TRBJ2-1; V: TRBV29-1; D: .; CDR3: SVPSLNEQF